The 26 T cell receptor beta chains reported below all come from one sample, sequenced in a study of T cells in Graves' hyperthyroidism and ophthalmopathy. Regions amplified from RNA transcripts were the TCR beta CDR3 regions. Using the HTBI primer set, a first-round RT-PCR was run on the TCR CDR3. TCRdb re-called the multiplex PCR reads through MiXCR, storing one row per CDR3 protein. The table has hundreds of thousands of distinct CDR3 sequences, about 14% seen once. The sample was blood. These receptors originate from a woman aged 25 to 45 with Graves' hyperthyroidism that later progressed to Graves' ophthalmopathy.

This clonotype was detected ten times or more. This sequence joins TRBV6-1 and TRBJ2-7; perhaps D is TRBD1 or TRBD2 (5 bases each). V lost 0 bases and J lost 6, with 12 bases in between. Germline V gene data show CDR1 as MNHNS and CDR2 as SASEGT. The CDR3 runs to 14 residues. The DNA of the CDR3 is TGTGCCAGCAGTGAAGCTCCAGGGACCTCCGAGCAGTACTTC. As protein: CASSEAPGTSEQYF.

This clonotype has ten or more counts. CDR3 loop: CASSLTGAQPQHF. The CDR3 DNA reads as TGTGCCAGCAGTTTAACAGGGGCTCAGCCCCAGCATTTT. The genes are TRBV28 and TRBJ1-5; 7 bases are shared with TRBD1. Per germline, CDR1 MDHEN and CDR2 SYDVKM. The V and J ends lost 2 bases and 6 bases, in that order; junction bases with no gene match: 1. This CDR3 has 13 residues. The complete variable domain, with remaining parts taken from reference TRBV28 and TRBJ1-5, reads DVKVTQSSRYLVKRTGEKVFLECVQDMDHENMFWYRQDPGLGLRLIYFSYDVKMKEKGDIPEGYSVSREKKERFSLILESASTNQTSMYLCASSLTGAQPQHFGDGTRLSIL.

In its sample, this clonotype was seen many times. The CDR3 DNA reads TGTGCCAGCAATGGCGGGAAAAAGAGTACGCAGTATTTT. This sequence encodes CASNGGKKSTQYF. The chain is built from TRBV3-1 and TRBJ2-3; weak D call: TRBD2 (6 bases). CDR3 length equals 13 residues. The germline V gene encodes CDR1 LGHDT and CDR2 YNNKEL (reference sequence). Trimming pared 7 bases from V and 8 bases from J, leaving 16 bases between.

The table lists this clonotype with many counts. The chain has TRBV12-5 and TRBJ2-3; D possibly corresponds to TRBD2 (5 bases). The CDR3 runs to 14 residues. CDR1 is LGHNT and CDR2 is FRNRAP in the germline V gene. The ends were cut back, 8 bases at V and 0 bases at J, with 12 bases in the middle. The CDR3 loop is CASNDYLSTDTQYF. The DNA for the CDR3 is TGTGCTAGTAATGACTACTTAAGCACAGATACGCAGTATTTT.

This clonotype came up a few times. The chain combines TRBV14 with TRBJ1-3; D might be TRBD1 (6 bases). The V end lost 5 bases, the J end lost 5 bases, and 13 bases lay between the germline ends. From germline, CDR1 is SGHDN and CDR2 FVKESK. The CDR3 runs to 14 residues. The DNA of the CDR3 is TGTGCCAGCAGCGCCGGGACACTCCGAAACACCATATATTTT. Residues: CASSAGTLRNTIYF.

This clonotype came up many times. The chain employs TRBV12-3 or TRBV12-4 and TRBJ2-1, with TRBD2 identical over 7 bases. This CDR3 spans 15 amino acids. J lost 5 bases, V lost 8 bases, and 12 bases had no gene match. The CDR3 here is CASSVLGLADNEQFF. Written as DNA, the CDR3 is TGTGCCAGCTCCGTACTCGGGCTAGCGGACAATGAGCAGTTCTTC.

This clonotype has more than one count but fewer than ten. V usage is TRBV27 and J usage is TRBJ2-2; 9 bases are a match to TRBD2. The CDR3 runs to 16 residues. The V gene's germline CDR1 is MNHEY and CDR2 SMNVEV (reference sequence). V shed 1 base, J shed 7 bases, and the junction held 7 bases outside the gene matches. The CDR3 protein is CASSLLAGGISGELFF. CDR3 DNA: TGTGCCAGCAGTTTATTGGCGGGAGGGATAAGCGGGGAGCTGTTTTTT.

This clonotype was picked up many times. CDR3 sequence (DNA): TGTGCCAGCAGTTTAGGGTCCGACCAGCCCCAGCATTTT. Translating gives CASSLGSDQPQHF. V gene TRBV27 combines with J gene TRBJ1-5; D uncertain. V lost 2 bases, J lost 7 bases, and 9 bases lay in between. This CDR3 region has 13 residues. Per germline, CDR1 MNHEY and CDR2 SMNVEV (reference sequence).

This clonotype occurred many times. This rearrangement joins TRBV19 to TRBJ1-1; 9 bases are shared with TRBD1. The CDR3 consists of 15 residues. CDR1 and CDR2 from the germline V gene are LNHDA and SQIVND (reference sequence). The V gene end was trimmed by 10 bases and the J gene end by 4 bases; junction bases not matched to a gene: 13. CDR3 protein: CATGWPGQGPTEAFF. For the CDR3, the DNA is TGTGCCACCGGGTGGCCGGGACAGGGCCCCACTGAAGCTTTCTTT.

This clonotype was counted ten times or more. CDR3 coding DNA: TGTGCCAGCAGCCAGGGCTTTAATCCGGGACTAGCGGGCACAGATACGCAGTATTTT. Translating it yields CASSQGFNPGLAGTDTQYF. V is TRBV4-2 and J is TRBJ2-3; 11 bases map to TRBD2. CDR1 is LGHNA, CDR2 YNFKEQ, per germline. V was clipped by 3 bases and J by 1 base; unmatched bases: 12. This CDR3 contains 19 residues.

Turning to this clonotype: The junction and the germline gene differ at one end; a read error may be behind it. In DNA form, the CDR3 reads TGTGCCAGCAGCGCTCAGCCGAACACTGCAGCTTTCTTT. This sequence encodes CASSAQPNTAAFF. The J gene is TRBJ1-1, the V gene TRBV11-3; D gene unclear. The CDR3 has 13 residues. CDR1 is SGHNT and CDR2 is YENEEA in the germline V gene.

The gene calls are TRBV7-9 and TRBJ2-7, with 7 nucleotides matching TRBD1. Germline V CDR1 and CDR2: SEHNR, FQNEAQ (reference sequence). J was trimmed by 6 bases and V by 2 bases; bases with no gene match: 7. This CDR3 has 14 amino acids. Here the CDR3 DNA reads TGTGCCAGCAGCTTAACAGGGGCAATTTTCGAGCAGTACTTC. As protein: CASSLTGAIFEQYF.

This clonotype was counted many times. The DNA of the CDR3 is TGTGCCATCAGTCAATCGGGGGTCGGCTACGAGCAGTACTTC. It codes for CAISQSGVGYEQYF. The chain recombines TRBV10-3 with TRBJ2-7; D is possibly TRBD2 (6 bases). CDR3 length: 14 amino acids. V was clipped by 5 bases and J by 3 bases, with 14 bases between them. Germline-derived CDR1 and CDR2 are ENHRY and SYGVKD.

Many counts were recorded for this clonotype. V and J are TRBV2 and TRBJ2-7; 7 nucleotides agree with TRBD2. CDR1 is SNHLY and CDR2 is FYNNEI in the germline V gene. J lost 5 bases, V lost 1 base, and 11 bases had no gene match. The CDR3 sequence is 16 residues long. The CDR3 bases are TGTGCCAGCAGTGAAGTCGGGCTAGCGGTAGGGGACGAGCAGTACTTC. Its protein is CASSEVGLAVGDEQYF.

In its sample, this clonotype was seen a few times. The J gene is TRBJ1-5, the V gene TRBV28; D perhaps matches TRBD1 (5 bases). This CDR3 has 15 residues. Germline V gives CDR1 MDHEN, CDR2 SYDVKM. The germline V and J ends were trimmed by 3 bases and 5 bases, with 14 bases remaining between them. In DNA form, the CDR3 reads TGTGCCAGCAGTTTTTATTCAGGGAGGGATCAGCCCCAGCATTTT. Translation gives CASSFYSGRDQPQHF. Filled out from reference TRBV28 and TRBJ1-5, the complete variable domain reads DVKVTQSSRYLVKRTGEKVFLECVQDMDHENMFWYRQDPGLGLRLIYFSYDVKMKEKGDIPEGYSVSREKKERFSLILESASTNQTSMYLCASSFYSGRDQPQHFGDGTRLSIL.

This clonotype was observed at least ten times. The V call is TRBV12-3 or TRBV12-4, the J call TRBJ1-1, with D perhaps matching TRBD1 (5 bases). Trimming left V 7 bases short and J 6 bases short, with 18 bases between. CDR3 size: 14 residues. CDR3 coding DNA: TGTGCCAGCATTGTTCACGGGGCGGGGTCTGAAGCTTTCTTT. Amino acids: CASIVHGAGSEAFF.

This rearrangement joins TRBV30 to TRBJ2-1, with 9 positions matching TRBD2. This CDR3 comprises 15 residues. The V and J ends lost 7 bases and 5 bases, in that order; junction bases with no gene match: 12. Germline V lookup: CDR1 GTSNPN, CDR2 SVGIG (reference sequence). The CDR3 spells CASNRLSGSHNEQFF. The CDR3 nucleotides read TGTGCCTCCAACCGGCTTAGCGGGAGCCACAATGAGCAGTTCTTC.

In this sample, this clonotype turned up a few times. The rearrangement links TRBV29-1 to TRBJ2-1; 15 bases map to TRBD2. The CDR3 contains 16 residues. The V segment lost 7 bases and the J segment 1 base; nucleotides outside the gene matches: 5. CDR1 SQVTM and CDR2 ANQGSEA come from the germline V gene. CDR3 nucleotide sequence: TGCAGCGGGACTAGCGGGAGGGCCATATCCTACAATGAGCAGTTCTTC. It is translated as CSGTSGRAISYNEQFF.

This clonotype was counted at least ten times. V usage is TRBV28 and J usage is TRBJ2-5, with TRBD1 identical over 9 bases. The V gene end was trimmed by 8 bases and the J gene end by 4 bases; junction bases not matched to a gene: 11. The CDR3 runs to 15 residues. The V gene's germline CDR1 is MDHEN and CDR2 SYDVKM. DNA of the CDR3: TGTGCCAGCGTCACCGGGACAGGGCTCCCAGAGACCCAGTACTTC. The encoded protein is CASVTGTGLPETQYF. Full variable domain (missing parts from reference TRBV28 and TRBJ2-5): DVKVTQSSRYLVKRTGEKVFLECVQDMDHENMFWYRQDPGLGLRLIYFSYDVKMKEKGDIPEGYSVSREKKERFSLILESASTNQTSMYLCASVTGTGLPETQYFGPGTRLLVL.

To note about this clonotype: This may come from a read error, since a much larger clone is one base off. The rearrangement uses TRBV29-1 and TRBJ2-7; 10 positions agree with TRBD1. The CDR3 is 13 residues long. Per the germline V gene, CDR1 is SQVTM and CDR2 is ANQGSEA. Losses at the gene ends were 5 bases for V and 8 bases for J; bases not matched to a gene: 9. CDR3 loop: CSVTGQGDRQQYF. For the CDR3, the DNA is TGCAGCGTTACTGGACAGGGGGACCGCCAGCAGTACTTC.

This clonotype was detected many times. J is TRBJ2-5 and V is TRBV11-2; TRBD2 matches 10 bases. Trimming removed 4 bases from V and 4 bases from J; junction bases left unmatched: 15. This CDR3 spans 18 amino acids. CDR1 is SGHAT, CDR2 FQNNGV, per germline. CDR3 residues: CASSSNHGGSGRTETQYF. In nucleotides, the CDR3 is TGTGCCAGCAGCTCCAATCACGGGGGTAGCGGGAGGACAGAGACCCAGTACTTC. Full variable domain (missing parts from reference TRBV11-2 and TRBJ2-5): EAGVAQSPRYKIIEKRQSVAFWCNPISGHATLYWYQQILGQGPKLLIQFQNNGVVDDSQLPKDRFSAERLKGVDSTLKIQPAKLEDSAVYLCASSSNHGGSGRTETQYFGPGTRLLVL.

This clonotype turned up a few times. This chain links TRBV27 with TRBJ1-1, with 10 bases that match TRBD1. The CDR3 runs 15 residues. J lost 1 base, V lost 5 bases, and 4 bases had no gene match. Germline V CDR1 and CDR2: MNHEY, SMNVEV (reference sequence). The CDR3 here is CASSTRTGGNTEAFF. The DNA for the CDR3 is TGTGCCAGCAGTACCCGGACAGGGGGGAACACTGAAGCTTTCTTT.

The sample holds many counts of this clonotype. This rearrangement joins TRBV28 to TRBJ1-5; D possibly corresponds to TRBD1 (6 bases). V was pared by 7 bases and J by 11 bases, with 18 bases between. Germline V gene sequence: CDR1 MDHEN, CDR2 SYDVKM. This CDR3 spans 13 amino acids. The CDR3 spells CASTTPPQGTQHF. DNA for the CDR3: TGTGCCAGCACCACACCACCCCAGGGGACCCAGCATTTT.

This chain connects TRBV7-8 to TRBJ2-3; 7 nucleotides align to TRBD1. This CDR3 is built from 15 residues. J gave up 2 bases and V 6 bases, and 8 bases lay outside the gene matches. CDR1 is SGHVS, CDR2 FQNEAQ, per germline. In DNA, the CDR3 is TGTGCCAGCAGAATTACAGGGGCTGTCACAGATACGCAGTATTTT. It translates to CASRITGAVTDTQYF. Together with reference TRBV7-8 and TRBJ2-3, the CDR3 gives the full variable domain: GAGVSQSPRYKVAKRGQDVALRCDPISGHVSLFWYQQALGQGPEFLTYFQNEAQLDKSGLPSDRFFAERPEGSVSTLKIQRTQQEDSAVYLCASRITGAVTDTQYFGPGTRLTVL.

The count of this clonotype is one. Given a much more abundant clone one base away, this may be a read error. The rearrangement joins TRBV2 to TRBJ2-7, with D possibly called TRBD1 or TRBD2 (5 bases each). The CDR3 covers 15 residues. V lost 4 bases to trimming and J lost 6 bases, with 19 bases between them. Germline assignment: CDR1 SNHLY and CDR2 FYNNEI. The CDR3 protein is CASSGMGTTLTEQYF. The CDR3, as DNA: TGTGCCAGCAGTGGAATGGGGACCACTTTAACCGAGCAGTACTTC. The whole variable domain, filled in from reference TRBV2 and TRBJ2-7, reads EPEVTQTPSHQVTQMGQEVILRCVPISNHLYFYWYRQILGQKVEFLVSFYNNEISEKSEIFDDQFSVERPDGSNFTLKIRSTKLEDSAMYFCASSGMGTTLTEQYFGPGTRLTVT.

This clonotype was observed many times. The chain uses TRBV27 and TRBJ1-1; 9 bases map to TRBD1. This CDR3 is 16 amino acids long. Losses at the gene ends were 8 bases for V and 5 bases for J; bases not matched to a gene: 15. Germline V gene data show CDR1 as MNHEY and CDR2 as SMNVEV (reference sequence). The CDR3 spells CASRPGQGREGTEAFF. The CDR3 DNA reads TGTGCCAGCCGCCCGGGACAGGGACGTGAAGGTACTGAAGCTTTCTTT.